A single sample gave rise to the 29 T cell receptor beta chains below, sequenced in a study of blood T cells in healthy people across ages (dated by TCRdb to the mid-2010s). Library construction relied on 5' RACE. TCRdb lists the instrument as Illumina HiSeq 2500. A second PCR of roughly 6 to 11 cycles was run with a J-beta primer mix and a sample-barcoded 5' primer. TCRdb ran its own pipeline on the public reads, namely fastp trimming at Q25 and MiXCR clone calling, and kept in-frame beta chains. When rows share a CDR3 protein, they turn into one entry using the most common DNA and genes. This sample has 1.5 million to 2 million distinct CDR3 sequences in its table, and approximately 30% of those were observed once. The ten biggest clones cover less than 9.5% of the sample. Sequenced material: blood. These receptors came from a woman aged 25 to 45 in good health.

This chain uses TRBV15 with TRBJ2-4; 9 bases are shared with TRBD1. Judging by the DNA end, TRBJ2-7 fits better; the J call may be wrong. The CDR3 totals 13 residues. The germline V gene has CDR1 LNHNV and CDR2 YYDKDF (reference sequence). CDR3 in amino acids: CATSTDRGYEQYF. The CDR3 bases are TGTGCCACCAGCACAGACAGGGGGTACGAGCAGTACTTC.

This clonotype was observed a handful of times. One end of the junction does not line up with germline, which may come from a read error. This rearrangement joins TRBV5-1 to TRBJ2-5; 8 nucleotides align to TRBD1. The DNA matches TRBJ2-7 better at its end, which makes the J call doubtful. CDR1 is SGHRS and CDR2 is YFSETQ in the germline V gene. The CDR3 covers 14 residues. DNA of the CDR3: TGCGTCAGCAGCTTGGACAGGGTCAGTGGCGAGCAGTACTTC. The encoded protein is CVSSLDRVSGEQYF.

The rearrangement uses TRBV15 and TRBJ1-1; 7 bases match TRBD1. The CDR3 is 13 residues long. Germline trimming cut 0 bases from V and 11 bases from J; bases unmatched to any gene: 6. Germline CDR1 and CDR2: LNHNV and YYDKDF (reference sequence). CDR3 bases: TGTGCCACCAGCAGAGATGCCGCAGGGGGGGCTTTCTTT. Translated: CATSRDAAGGAFF.

This clonotype turned up a few times. The chain couples TRBV12-3 or TRBV12-4 to TRBJ2-1; perhaps TRBD2 as D (6 bases). The CDR3 consists of 13 residues. Trimming pared 6 bases from V and 6 bases from J, leaving 12 bases between. The CDR3 spells CASRSASVNEQFF. The CDR3, as DNA: TGTGCCAGCAGGTCGGCTAGCGTCAATGAGCAGTTCTTC.

The rearrangement joins TRBV6-6 to TRBJ1-5; D not resolved. This CDR3 region has 15 residues. Germline loops: CDR1 MNHNY, CDR2 SVGAGI (reference sequence). V was trimmed by 3 bases and J by 0 bases, leaving 9 bases between them. Written as DNA, the CDR3 is TGTGCCAGCAGTTATGCGGGTTATAGCAATCAGCCCCAGCATTTT. Encoded protein: CASSYAGYSNQPQHF.

V and J are TRBV20-1 and TRBJ2-1; TRBD1 might be the D (6 bases). V shed 0 bases and J shed 4 bases, with 16 bases lying between them. CDR1 DFQATT and CDR2 SNEGSKA come from the germline V gene (reference sequence). The CDR3 consists of 16 residues. CDR3 nucleotide sequence: TGCAGTGCTAGAGATCGGGGACACCCGACTTACAATGAGCAGTTCTTC. Protein: CSARDRGHPTYNEQFF.

This CDR3 is CASRGPGGRNEQFF. CDR3 DNA: TGTGCCAGTAGGGGGCCGGGGGGACGGAATGAGCAGTTCTTC. The rearrangement uses TRBV19 and TRBJ2-1; 7 bases match TRBD2. The CDR3 loop spans 14 amino acids. The germline V gene has CDR1 LNHDA and CDR2 SQIVND (reference sequence). V shed 6 bases, J shed 7 bases, and the junction held 9 bases outside the gene matches.

The chain employs TRBV6-1 and TRBJ2-1; 12 bases agree with TRBD2. V dropped 4 bases and J dropped 2; count of bases not matched to a gene: 6. The CDR3 loop spans 17 amino acids. Germline loops: CDR1 MNHNS, CDR2 SASEGT. CDR3 residues: CASSARTSGDTYNEQFF. The CDR3 coding sequence is TGTGCCAGCAGTGCTAGGACTAGCGGGGATACCTACAATGAGCAGTTCTTC.

The gene calls are TRBV14 and TRBJ2-1; a possible D gene is TRBD2 (5 bases). The CDR3 has 13 amino acids. Germline V gene lookup returns CDR1 SGHDN and CDR2 FVKESK. V lost 0 bases and J lost 10, with 10 bases in between. Here the CDR3 DNA reads TGTGCCAGCAGCCAAGATGGTAGCGTCGAGCAGTTCTTC. Translated, it gives CASSQDGSVEQFF.

This clonotype showed up many times. The chain employs TRBV28 and TRBJ1-4, with D possibly matching TRBD1 (5 bases). This CDR3 comprises 15 residues. Germline values: CDR1 MDHEN, CDR2 SYDVKM. Trimming removed 6 bases from V and 0 bases from J, with 11 bases in between. The CDR3 loop reads CASRLDTATNEKLFF. The CDR3 DNA follows: TGTGCCAGCAGATTGGACACCGCAACTAATGAAAAACTGTTTTTT.

The chain recombines TRBV2 with TRBJ2-1, with 8 nucleotides matching TRBD1. Germline assignment: CDR1 SNHLY and CDR2 FYNNEI. The CDR3 length is 13 residues. The V and J ends lost 6 bases and 8 bases, in that order; junction bases with no gene match: 6. The CDR3 region is CASRQGAGDEQFF. Here the CDR3 DNA reads TGTGCCAGCAGGCAGGGGGCCGGGGATGAGCAGTTCTTC.

On this clonotype: The junction and the germline gene differ at one end; a read error may be behind it. V and J are TRBV7-9 and TRBJ2-1; weak D call: TRBD1 (6 bases). The CDR3 loop spans 14 amino acids. Looked up from germline, CDR1 is SEHNR and CDR2 is FQNEAQ (reference sequence). The CDR3 protein is CASSSRTAYNGQFF. In DNA form, the CDR3 reads TGTGCCAGCAGCTCCCGGACAGCGTACAATGGGCAGTTCTTC.

This clonotype has a handful of counts. The chain couples TRBV11-2 to TRBJ2-1; 8 bases are shared with TRBD2. The CDR3 runs to 15 residues. Germline V gene lookup returns CDR1 SGHAT and CDR2 FQNNGV. V gave up 4 bases and J gave up 8 bases; unmatched junction bases: 10. In DNA form, the CDR3 reads TGTGCCAGCAGCTCTTTTCGGGAGGGCCGGGATGAGCAGTTCTTC. As protein: CASSSFREGRDEQFF.

A few counts support this clonotype. The CDR3 is CASSLGGGEKAFF. CDR3 bases: TGCGCCAGCAGCTTGGGAGGAGGGGAAAAAGCTTTCTTT. This chain joins TRBV5-1 and TRBJ1-1; the D gene is possibly TRBD1 (5 bases). The germline V gene encodes CDR1 SGHRS and CDR2 YFSETQ. CDR3 length: 13 residues. Trimming stripped 0 bases from V and 9 bases from J, with 12 bases between.

The sample holds a few counts of this clonotype. Germline and junction disagree at one end, which may indicate a read error. The chain couples TRBV3-1 to TRBJ2-7; 11 nucleotides agree with TRBD2. Germline lookup yields CDR1 LGHDT and CDR2 YNNKEL (reference sequence). The CDR3 length is 15 residues. CDR3 coding DNA: TGTGCCTGCAGCCTTAGCGGGAGGGGTTCCTACGAGCAGTACTTC. Translated, it gives CACSLSGRGSYEQYF.

V is TRBV5-1 and J is TRBJ2-1, with TRBD1 as a possible D gene (5 bases). Germline CDR1 SGHRS, CDR2 YFSETQ. V was cut by 4 bases and J by 3 bases, with 14 bases left in between. This CDR3 comprises 15 residues. The DNA for the CDR3 is TGCGCCAGCAGCCAGGACACCCGATTCTACAATGAGCAGTTCTTC. This gives the protein CASSQDTRFYNEQFF.

Only a few counts were recorded for this clonotype. The J gene is TRBJ1-2, the V gene TRBV12-2; the table's D call, TRBD1, was not checked against the DNA. TRBV12-2 is shown as a pseudogene. The CDR3 length is 17 residues. The CDR3: CASRPEGAGGADYGYTF. Here the CDR3 DNA reads TGTGCAAGTCGCCCCGAGGGGGCGGGGGGCGCTGACTATGGCTACACCTTC.

The CDR3 here is CASSVAGVFSSGANVLTF. The DNA of the CDR3 is TGTGCCAGCAGCGTCGCTGGGGTCTTCAGCTCTGGGGCCAACGTCCTGACTTTC. The chain is built from TRBV9 and TRBJ2-6; D is undetermined. The germline CDR1 and CDR2 sequences are SGDLS and YYNGEE. This CDR3 has 18 residues. With 2 bases removed from V and 0 bases from J, the gap between germline ends came to 15 bases.

This clonotype was seen repeatedly, ten times or more. This rearrangement joins TRBV29-1 to TRBJ2-1; 8 bases match TRBD1. This CDR3 spans 14 amino acids. Germline values: CDR1 SQVTM, CDR2 ANQGSEA. V was clipped by 4 bases and J by 1 base; unmatched bases: 3. The DNA for the CDR3 is TGCAGCGTTGGCCGGGACAGGTCCTACAATGAGCAGTTCTTC. It codes for CSVGRDRSYNEQFF.

In its sample, this clonotype was seen a few times. This CDR3 is CASSEIAGEGDEQFF. Here the CDR3 DNA reads TGCGCCAGCAGCGAAATAGCGGGAGAGGGCGATGAGCAGTTCTTC. This sequence joins TRBV4-3 and TRBJ2-1, with 9 bases matching TRBD2. J lost 8 bases, V lost 5 bases, and 10 bases had no gene match. CDR3 length: 15 residues. Germline V lookup: CDR1 LGHNA, CDR2 YSLEER.

The chain employs TRBV12-3 or TRBV12-4 and TRBJ2-3; no reliable D call. The CDR3 has 16 amino acids. Trimming removed 2 bases from V and 2 bases from J, with 14 bases in between. The CDR3 bases are TGTGCCAGCAGTTTATGGCGACTGGGCGCCACAGATACGCAGTATTTT. This translates into CASSLWRLGATDTQYF.

This clonotype was observed many times. The chain links TRBV29-1 to TRBJ2-7; 8 bases are a match to TRBD2. Per the germline V gene, CDR1 is SQVTM and CDR2 is ANQGSEA. V gave up 5 bases and J gave up 6 bases; unmatched junction bases: 3. The CDR3 totals 11 residues. CDR3 sequence reads: CSVPGGFEQYF. CDR3 nucleotides: TGCAGCGTTCCGGGGGGGTTCGAGCAGTACTTC.

This clonotype was seen repeatedly, ten times or more. The chain joins TRBV10-3 to TRBJ2-1; the D gene is possibly TRBD1 (6 bases). This CDR3 spans 16 amino acids. The V and J ends lost 0 bases and 6 bases respectively, with 15 bases between them. Germline CDR1 is ENHRY and CDR2 is SYGVKD. The CDR3, as DNA: TGTGCCATCAGTGAGTCCGGCAGGGGTGGAGGCAATGAGCAGTTCTTC. Protein: CAISESGRGGGNEQFF.

This clonotype was observed a few times. V and J are TRBV12-3 or TRBV12-4 and TRBJ1-6, with a possible D match to TRBD1 (5 bases). This CDR3 spans 14 amino acids. Trimming cost V 5 bases and J 6 bases, with 11 bases left between them. The DNA for the CDR3 is TGTGCCAGCAGTCCCCCAGGGAGTAATTCACCCCTCCACTTT. Protein: CASSPPGSNSPLHF.

V and J are TRBV3-1 and TRBJ2-4, with TRBD1 as a possible D gene (6 bases). Looked up from germline, CDR1 is LGHDT and CDR2 is YNNKEL (reference sequence). The CDR3 is 15 residues long. The V and J ends lost 3 bases and 9 bases respectively, with 18 bases between them. CDR3 amino acids: CASSQNRYRVGIQYF. The CDR3 nucleotides are TGTGCCAGCAGCCAGAACCGGTACAGGGTAGGCATTCAGTACTTC.

The chain uses TRBV12-3 or TRBV12-4 and TRBJ1-1, with D possibly matching TRBD1 (6 bases). The CDR3 length is 19 residues. Trimming took off 10 bases at V and 1 base at J, with 31 bases between the two ends. For the CDR3, the DNA is TGTGCCACCTCCCCTCGGGGGGGAACAGGGACTGGGAAGAACACTGAAGCTTTCTTT. Residues: CATSPRGGTGTGKNTEAFF.

This clonotype was seen at least ten times. This chain joins TRBV20-1 and TRBJ1-5, with no clear D. CDR1 and CDR2 (germline): DFQATT, SNEGSKA (reference sequence). The CDR3 consists of 14 residues. Trimming stripped 0 bases from V and 0 bases from J, with 6 bases between. The CDR3 DNA reads as TGCAGTGCTAGAGATATGGGTAGCAATCAGCCCCAGCATTTT. It codes for CSARDMGSNQPQHF.

This clonotype was counted a few times. V gene TRBV7-3 combines with J gene TRBJ2-5, with 9 bases matching TRBD2. The V gene's germline CDR1 is SGHTA and CDR2 FQGTGA. The CDR3 has 15 amino acids. J was trimmed by 0 bases and V by 3 bases; bases with no gene match: 2. Written as DNA, the CDR3 is TGTGCCAGCAGCTTCAGCGGGGGGCACCAAGAGACCCAGTACTTC. Encoded protein: CASSFSGGHQETQYF.

The chain has TRBV5-8 and TRBJ1-2; unclear D gene. Trimming took 3 bases from V and 2 from J, leaving 11 bases between them. The germline V gene has CDR1 SGHTS and CDR2 YDEGEE. The CDR3 has 14 residues. CDR3 residues: CASSSAGRNYGYTF. Here the CDR3 DNA reads TGTGCCAGCAGCTCCGCGGGCCGAAACTATGGCTACACCTTC.